This T cell receptor (beta chain) was recorded in a study of cytomegalovirus exposure and HLA in healthy donors. Overall study: Genetic ancestry analysis placed approximately 78% of the 400 or so donors that were genotyped in the Caucasian-associated cluster. Study-level findings and limits: A previous analysis found most TCR beta V segments productive roughly 87% or roughly 30% of the time.

CDR3 length: 15 amino acids. Losses at the gene ends were 0 bases for V and 0 bases for J; bases not matched to a gene: 2. Germline V lookup: CDR1 LGHNA, CDR2 YNFKEQ. A multiplex PCR was run with 60 Vbeta primers and 13 Jbeta primers. Measured with immunoSEQ multiplex PCR; TCRdb has only the in-frame clones, and not every one. The sample records more than 150,000 clones, around 82% being singletons. In this sample, this clone turned up a few times. The antigen is undetermined. The chain combines TRBV4-2 with TRBJ2-7; TRBD2 aligns across 7 bases. This sequence was found in a boy between 10 and 17 years old in good health and CMV-seronegative. Sequenced sample: PBMCs. The CDR3 DNA reads TGTGCCAGCAGCCAAGAAGCGGGAAGCTCCTACGAGCAGTACTTC. Amino acids: CASSQEAGSSYEQYF.